The entry below describes one T cell receptor (beta chain). This sample stems from a study of chemoradiotherapy in HPV16-positive cancers. Produced via immunoSEQ multiplex PCR; TCRdb's table is partial and in-frame only. The sample shows approximately 17,000 clones, nearly 90% of them seen only once. Germline V CDR1 and CDR2: SNHLY, FYNNEI. V lost 4 bases to trimming and J lost 4 bases, with 4 bases between them. The CDR3 length is 11 residues. The clonotype originates from a human donor with HPV-associated anogenital cancer. This sequence joins TRBV2 and TRBJ2-5; D unresolved. The starting material was blood, obtained from a patient who underwent chemoradiotherapy. The chain's CDR3 is CASSVLETQYF. DNA of the CDR3: TGTGCCAGCAGTGTTTTAGAGACCCAGTACTTC.